This passage covers 8 T cell receptor beta chains from one sample sequenced in a study of cytomegalovirus exposure and HLA in healthy donors. PCR used 60 Vbeta primers and 13 Jbeta primers. Sequencing was performed with immunoSEQ multiplex PCR; in TCRdb, only in-frame clones are kept and a portion is missing. In the table there are 90,000 to 150,000 clones, over 65% of which are singletons. Sequencing input: PBMCs. These receptors were taken from a woman between 25 and 40 years old in good health and CMV-seropositive.

The chain is built from TRBV7-9 and TRBJ2-1; 9 nucleotides line up with TRBD2. The CDR3 sequence is 16 residues long. Per the germline V gene, CDR1 is SEHNR and CDR2 is FQNEAQ (reference sequence). The V and J ends lost 4 bases and 6 bases, in that order; junction bases with no gene match: 10. The CDR3 spells CASSSYTGTSPNEQFF. The CDR3, as DNA: TGTGCCAGCAGCTCCTACACCGGGACTAGCCCCAATGAGCAGTTCTTC.

The chain links TRBV18 to TRBJ2-3, with TRBD1 matching over 10 bases. The CDR3 has 15 amino acids. CDR1 is KGHSH, CDR2 LQKENI, per germline. Trimming at V came to 5 bases and at J to 4 bases, leaving 6 bases not matched to a gene. In DNA, the CDR3 is TGTGCCAGCTCAGCGACAGGGGGCGGGGCAGATACGCAGTATTTT. Translation gives CASSATGGGADTQYF.

This rearrangement joins TRBV2 to TRBJ2-5, with D hard to call. V shed 3 bases and J shed 4 bases, with 9 bases lying between them. CDR3 length: 13 amino acids. Germline loops: CDR1 SNHLY, CDR2 FYNNEI. The CDR3 protein is CASSDRPGETQYF. CDR3 in DNA: TGTGCCAGCAGTGACCGGCCGGGAGAGACCCAGTACTTC.

The chain carries TRBV19 and TRBJ2-7; TRBD2 matches at 8 bases. The CDR3 contains 15 residues. Germline assignment: CDR1 LNHDA and CDR2 SQIVND (reference sequence). Trimming took 3 bases from V and 4 from J; bases not matched to a gene: 8. CDR3 nucleotide sequence: TGTGCCAGTAGTATCCGGGGGGGCTTTCTTTACGAGCAGTACTTC. Residues: CASSIRGGFLYEQYF.

The chain couples TRBV28 to TRBJ1-5; D gene uncertain. This CDR3 comprises 14 residues. The germline CDR1 and CDR2 sequences are MDHEN and SYDVKM. Trimming removed 6 bases at V and 9 bases at J, with 18 bases between. CDR3 in amino acids: CASSPDTLPWPQHF. In nucleotides, the CDR3 is TGTGCCAGCAGCCCCGACACACTGCCATGGCCCCAGCATTTT.

V gene TRBV7-8 combines with J gene TRBJ1-6; D is possibly TRBD1 (6 bases). CDR1 and CDR2 (germline): SGHVS, FQNEAQ. Trimming left V 2 bases short and J 7 bases short, with 12 bases between. This CDR3 comprises 15 residues. CDR3 DNA: TGTGCCAGCAGCTTAATTTACAGGGACAATTCACCCCTCCACTTT. Protein: CASSLIYRDNSPLHF.

This clone has only one observation. The chain has TRBV13 and TRBJ1-1; 8 positions agree with TRBD1. This CDR3 region has 13 residues. Trimming took 5 bases from V and 5 from J; bases not matched to a gene: 4. CDR1 and CDR2 (germline): PRHDT, FYEKMQ (reference sequence). CDR3 coding DNA: TGTGCCAGCAGCCTGGACAGGGTAACTGAAGCTTTCTTT. Its translation: CASSLDRVTEAFF.

This clone came up once. The DNA of the CDR3 is TGTGCCAGCAGCAATATGGGACTTGGAAACACCATATATTTT. This translates into CASSNMGLGNTIYF. The chain employs TRBV9 and TRBJ1-3; weak D call: TRBD1 (5 bases). V was pared by 4 bases and J by 3 bases, with 11 bases between. The CDR3 extends over 14 amino acids. Germline V gene data show CDR1 as SGDLS and CDR2 as YYNGEE.